Here is one TCR beta chain with its context. Its antigen is as yet unknown. Within the sample, other DNA sequences also encode this same CDR3. Deletions cut 3 bases from V and 4 bases from J, with 9 bases between. This CDR3 is built from 12 residues. Germline V gives CDR1 GTSNPN, CDR2 SVGIG (reference sequence). Researchers ran the assay at a deep level. Profiling relied on immunoSEQ multiplex PCR, and the TCRdb table lists in-frame clones only, not all of them. The data show approximately 2.3 million clones, just over 90% seen once. These data are taken from a study of shared clonotypes between healthy human individuals. Overall study results and limits: Some naive CD4 clonotypes, 4% to 6%, turned up in common across several donors.

This sequence was found in a man younger than 30 in good health. Some clones in this sample may be carry-over from other donors' samples. The source material was naive CD4+ T cells from PBMCs. The subset: CD45RA+ positively selected. V is TRBV30 and J is TRBJ2-5; tentative D call: TRBD2 (5 bases). The CDR3 spells CAWSASGETQYF. The DNA for the CDR3 is TGTGCCTGGAGCGCGAGCGGAGAGACCCAGTACTTC. The full variable domain, rest sourced from reference TRBV30 and TRBJ2-5, is SQTIHQWPATLVQPVGSPLSLECTVEGTSNPNLYWYRQAAGRGLQLLFYSVGIGQISSEVPQNLSASRPQDRQFILSSKKLLLSDSGFYLCAWSASGETQYFGPGTRLLVL.